The 14 T cell receptor beta chains below were found in one sample sequenced in a study of CD8+CD57+ T cells in acquired aplastic anemia. The study profiled TCR beta VDJ and CDR3 using genomic DNA as template. TCRdb ran MiXCR on the reads and lists one entry per CDR3 protein. Of some 180,000 distinct CDR3 sequences listed, almost 50% are singletons. Those patients picked for sequencing had displayed CD8+CD57+ cell expansion on flow cytometry. Input material: sorted CD4+, CD8+, or CD8+CD57+ T cells (not recorded which) from PBMCs. These receptor sequences come from a human donor with aplastic anemia.

Many counts were recorded for this clonotype. This chain links TRBV29-1 with TRBJ1-5, with D unclear. The CDR3 is 13 amino acids. Trimming left V 6 bases short and J 2 bases short, with 11 bases between. Germline CDR1 and CDR2: SQVTM and ANQGSEA. The CDR3 DNA is TGCAGCGTGGCAGAGAATGGCAATCAGCCCCAGCATTTT. Encoded protein: CSVAENGNQPQHF. Looking up the rest from reference TRBV29-1 and TRBJ1-5 gives the full variable domain: SAVISQKPSRDICQRGTSLTIQCQVDSQVTMMFWYRQQPGQSLTLIATANQGSEATYESGFVIDKFPISRPNLTFSTLTVSNMSPEDSSIYLCSVAENGNQPQHFGDGTRLSIL.

This clonotype has a count of ten or more. This chain joins TRBV9 and TRBJ2-6; D is unresolved. Germline V gene lookup returns CDR1 SGDLS and CDR2 YYNGEE. The CDR3 is 18 amino acids. Trimming shortened V by 0 bases and J by 0 bases, and 13 bases separated the two germline ends. CDR3 in DNA: TGTGCCAGCAGCGTAGGTCAGGTCCCAGGCTCTGGGGCCAACGTCCTGACTTTC. Amino acids: CASSVGQVPGSGANVLTF.

This clonotype was seen a few times. The CDR3 is CASSLVATGNGYTF. The CDR3 DNA sequence: TGTGCCAGCAGCTTAGTGGCGACAGGGAATGGCTACACCTTC. This chain links TRBV7-2 with TRBJ1-2; 7 bases line up with TRBD1. V shed 1 base and J 6 bases; nucleotides not matched to a gene: 5. This CDR3 contains 14 residues. Per germline, CDR1 SGHTA and CDR2 FQGNSA.

The chain combines TRBV10-1 with TRBJ2-7; TRBD2 matches 13 bases. V gave up 6 bases and J gave up 5 bases; unmatched junction bases: 7. CDR1 is WNHNN and CDR2 is SYGVQD in the germline V gene (reference sequence). This CDR3 is 15 amino acids long. Here the CDR3 reads CASRHALAGGHEQYF. CDR3 coding DNA: TGCGCCAGCAGGCACGCACTAGCGGGAGGGCACGAGCAGTACTTC.

This clonotype was detected many times. The chain links TRBV3-1 to TRBJ1-6, with D maybe TRBD1 (5 bases). The CDR3 extends over 15 amino acids. Germline values: CDR1 LGHDT, CDR2 YNNKEL (reference sequence). V shed 2 bases and J shed 6 bases, with 11 bases lying between them. The CDR3 DNA follows: TGTGCCAGCAGCCAAACGGTGACAGCTAATTCACCCCTCCACTTT. The encoded protein is CASSQTVTANSPLHF.

With regard to this clonotype: A single base separates this from a much larger clone, so it may be a read error. The rearrangement joins TRBV5-4 to TRBJ2-7, with a weak D call TRBD1 (5 bases). Germline values: CDR1 SGHNT, CDR2 YYREEE (reference sequence). The CDR3 spans 15 residues. V shed 4 bases and J shed 0 bases, with 14 bases lying between them. CDR3 sequence reads: CASSGPDKGSYEQYF. CDR3 DNA sequence: TGTGCCAGCAGCGGTCCGGACAAGGGCTCCTACGAGCAGTACTTC.

This clonotype was counted many times. V and J are TRBV7-2 and TRBJ2-2; D gene uncertain. The germline V gene has CDR1 SGHTA and CDR2 FQGNSA. Trimming removed 5 bases from V and 2 bases from J, with 9 bases in between. The CDR3 consists of 14 residues. The CDR3 DNA reads TGTGCCAGCAGCCACACAGCAAACACCGGGGAGCTGTTTTTT. Amino acids: CASSHTANTGELFF.

This clonotype was counted many times. The chain uses TRBV10-1 and TRBJ2-7, with TRBD2 identical over 11 bases. This CDR3 comprises 14 residues. CDR1 WNHNN and CDR2 SYGVQD come from the germline V gene (reference sequence). The V gene end was trimmed by 4 bases and the J gene end by 2 bases; junction bases not matched to a gene: 1. The CDR3 DNA reads as TGCGCCAGCAGTGCTAGCGGGGGGACCTACGAGCAGTACTTC. Translation gives CASSASGGTYEQYF.

The sample holds many counts of this clonotype. A much larger clone differs from this one at a single base, so this may be a read error. The J gene is TRBJ2-2, the V gene TRBV2; D unclear. V was clipped by 7 bases and J by 8 bases, with 20 bases between them. CDR3 length: 15 amino acids. The germline CDR1 and CDR2 sequences are SNHLY and FYNNEI. CDR3 in amino acids: CASTTGWQPGGELFF. DNA for the CDR3: TGTGCCAGCACCACCGGCTGGCAGCCTGGTGGGGAGCTGTTTTTT.

The CDR3 nucleotides are TGTGCCAGTAGTATGGGACCAAACGGGAATCAGCCCCAGCATTTT. Amino acid sequence: CASSMGPNGNQPQHF. The rearrangement links TRBV19 to TRBJ1-5; a possible D gene is TRBD1 (5 bases). The V gene lost 3 bases and the J gene lost 4 bases, with 13 bases spanning the gap. The CDR3 totals 15 residues. Germline CDR1 and CDR2: LNHDA and SQIVND (reference sequence).

This clonotype has a handful of counts. The gene calls are TRBV29-1 and TRBJ1-5; possibly TRBD1 for D (6 bases). Deletions cut 7 bases from V and 3 bases from J, with 10 bases between. The CDR3 spans 12 residues. Germline assignment: CDR1 SQVTM and CDR2 ANQGSEA. DNA of the CDR3: TGCAGCGCCTCGGGGGCCAATCAGCCCCAGCATTTT. This gives the protein CSASGANQPQHF.

The chain has TRBV20-1 and TRBJ2-2, with 7 bases identical to TRBD1. In germline, CDR1 is DFQATT, CDR2 SNEGSKA (reference sequence). The CDR3 sequence is 12 residues long. V gave up 5 bases and J gave up 5 bases; unmatched junction bases: 2. The CDR3 spells CSALTGTGELFF. The CDR3 nucleotides are TGCAGTGCTTTGACAGGGACCGGGGAGCTGTTTTTT.

This clonotype occurred many times. The genes are TRBV19 and TRBJ1-5; no reliable D call. The V gene's germline CDR1 is LNHDA and CDR2 SQIVND (reference sequence). The CDR3 runs to 13 residues. The V gene lost 8 bases and the J gene lost 2 bases, with 10 bases spanning the gap. The CDR3 loop is CASEEWGNQPQHF. CDR3 nucleotides: TGTGCCAGTGAAGAATGGGGCAATCAGCCCCAGCATTTT.

This clonotype has just a few counts. This rearrangement joins TRBV29-1 to TRBJ2-7; tentative D call: TRBD2 (6 bases). V was pared by 7 bases and J by 4 bases, with 14 bases between. Germline V lookup: CDR1 SQVTM, CDR2 ANQGSEA. The CDR3 consists of 12 residues. The CDR3 sequence: CSAAASAYEQYF. The DNA for the CDR3 is TGCAGCGCAGCCGCTAGCGCTTACGAGCAGTACTTC.